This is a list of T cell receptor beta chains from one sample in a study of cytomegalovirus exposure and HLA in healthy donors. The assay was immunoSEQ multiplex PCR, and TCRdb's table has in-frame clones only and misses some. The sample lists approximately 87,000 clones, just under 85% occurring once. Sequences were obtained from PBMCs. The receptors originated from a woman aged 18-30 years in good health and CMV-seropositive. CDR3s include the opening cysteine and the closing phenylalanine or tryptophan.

CASSEHGLNSPLHF | TRBJ1-6 | TRBV2
CASSPTSGGAGGETQYF | TRBJ2-5 | TRBV4-2
CASSNPTGSEEQYF | TRBJ2-7 | TRBV5-1
CASSEHWGPAYEQYF | TRBJ2-7 | TRBV6-1
CASSRIGLAVTDTQYF | TRBJ2-3 | TRBV4-1
CASSSDRLWSPLHF | TRBJ1-6 | TRBV6-5
CASSESTGQGAIMAYF | TRBJ2-7 | TRBV25-1
CASSLERETEQFF | TRBJ2-1 | TRBV7-9
CASSYLAGQYF | TRBJ2-7 | TRBV6-4
CASSQDYGYSYEQYF | TRBJ2-7 | TRBV4-1
CASRDRGANYGYTF | TRBJ1-2 | TRBV2
CASSQDLYAYNEQFF | TRBJ2-1 | TRBV4-2
CASSLRTSGRFRETQYF | TRBJ2-5 | TRBV28
CASSGGSTEAFF | TRBJ1-1 | TRBV2
CAWRTGQETQYF | TRBJ2-5 | TRBV30
CASSELGGAPQHF | TRBJ1-5 | TRBV6-1